Each of the 17 T cell receptor beta chains below was sequenced from the same sample in a study of blood T cell repertoires in COVID-19. The protocol was immunoSEQ multiplex PCR, while the TCRdb copy is restricted to in-frame clones and leaves out a portion. The sample consists of approximately 180,000 clones, around 80% of them appearing once. Sequenced: PBMCs or T cells enriched from blood (not recorded which). These receptors originate from a woman aged 50 to 60 with acute COVID-19.

This clone showed up just once. J is TRBJ1-4 and V is TRBV19; TRBD1 agrees at 9 bases. V was pared by 7 bases and J by 6 bases, with 3 bases of the junction left unmatched. The germline CDR1 and CDR2 sequences are LNHDA and SQIVND (reference sequence). The CDR3 has 13 residues. The CDR3 region is CASKDRGYEKLFF. The CDR3 region has the DNA TGTGCCAGTAAAGACAGGGGGTATGAAAAACTGTTTTTT.

The chain joins TRBV2 to TRBJ1-6; D remains ambiguous. The CDR3 is 14 residues long. V was trimmed by 7 bases and J by 7 bases, leaving 14 bases between them. CDR1 is SNHLY and CDR2 is FYNNEI in the germline V gene. The CDR3 region is CASMPSGGNSPLHF. The CDR3 DNA reads TGTGCCAGCATGCCGTCAGGAGGCAATTCACCCCTCCACTTT.

The chain carries TRBV5-1 and TRBJ2-2; 15 bases line up with TRBD2. Germline V CDR1 and CDR2: SGHRS, YFSETQ. This CDR3 comprises 16 residues. Trimming removed 7 bases from V and 6 bases from J; junction bases left unmatched: 7. The CDR3 nucleotides read TGCGCCAGCGGGACTAGCGGGGGGCCAAGGGCCGGGGAGCTGTTTTTT. Its translation: CASGTSGGPRAGELFF.

Only a few counts were recorded for this clone. Here the CDR3 reads CASSPHTWEGYEQYV. DNA of the CDR3: TGTGCCAGCAGCCCCCACACCTGGGAGGGTTACGAGCAGTACGTC. The rearrangement links TRBV11-3 to TRBJ2-7, with TRBD2 identical over 7 bases. V lost 5 bases, J lost 4 bases, and 11 bases stayed unmatched. There are 15 residues in the CDR3. The V gene's germline CDR1 is SGHNT and CDR2 YENEEA.

This chain uses TRBV5-1 with TRBJ2-1; D is perhaps TRBD1 (6 bases). The CDR3 contains 16 residues. CDR1 and CDR2 from the germline V gene are SGHRS and YFSETQ. Trimming removed 0 bases at V and 2 bases at J, with 12 bases between. CDR3 region: CASSLDRGTAYNEQFF. The CDR3 region has the DNA TGCGCCAGCAGCTTGGATAGGGGGACGGCCTACAATGAGCAGTTCTTC.

The chain links TRBV7-8 to TRBJ2-2; D is ambiguous. The CDR3 is 11 residues long. CDR1 SGHVS and CDR2 FQNEAQ come from the germline V gene. Between the trimmed V and J ends, which lost 10 bases and 0 bases, there was a span of 3 bases. In DNA form, the CDR3 reads TGTGCCACTTCGAACACCGGGGAGCTGTTTTTT. Protein product: CATSNTGELFF.

This chain's CDR3 is CASSQDNRVSQYF. DNA for the CDR3: TGTGCCAGCAGCCAAGATAACAGGGTTTCTCAGTACTTC. The V call is TRBV3-1 (or the pseudogene TRBV3-2), the J call TRBJ2-4, with a possible D match to TRBD1 (6 bases). Germline assignment: CDR1 LGHDT and CDR2 YNNKEL (reference sequence). This CDR3 contains 13 residues. The ends were cut back, 0 bases at V and 12 bases at J, with 12 bases in the middle.

V is TRBV5-8 and J is TRBJ1-5; no definite D call. Per germline, CDR1 SGHTS and CDR2 YDEGEE. V was cut by 1 base and J by 0 bases, with 8 bases left in between. CDR3 length: 15 amino acids. The DNA for the CDR3 is TGTGCCAGCAGCTTGTTTCAGTATAGCAATCAGCCCCAGCATTTT. Translated, it gives CASSLFQYSNQPQHF.

This clone has a single count. This chain links TRBV5-1 with TRBJ2-5, with 10 bases that match TRBD2. This CDR3 comprises 17 residues. V lost 7 bases, J lost 5 bases, and 17 bases stayed unmatched. CDR1 is SGHRS, CDR2 YFSETQ, per germline. This CDR3 reads CASGPGLAGDFRETQYF. The CDR3 DNA reads TGCGCCAGCGGCCCGGGTCTAGCGGGGGACTTTAGGGAGACCCAGTACTTC.

The chain is built from TRBV7-3 and TRBJ2-5; TRBD2 matches 9 bases. The J segment lost 3 bases and the V segment lost 6 bases, leaving 2 bases of the junction unmatched. Germline CDR1 and CDR2: SGHTA and FQGTGA. CDR3 length equals 13 residues. CDR3 sequence (DNA): TGTGCCAGCAGTTCTAGCGGGGAAGAGACCCAGTACTTC. The encoded protein is CASSSSGEETQYF.

This chain uses TRBV19 with TRBJ2-1; 7 bases line up with TRBD2. Germline trimming cut 6 bases from V and 3 bases from J; bases unmatched to any gene: 5. The CDR3 is 14 amino acids. Germline CDR1 and CDR2: LNHDA and SQIVND (reference sequence). The CDR3 DNA reads TGTGCCAGTAGAGAGGGAGGGAGCTACAATGAGCAGTTCTTC. This codes for CASREGGSYNEQFF.

This clone has more than one count but fewer than ten. The chain uses TRBV7-9 and TRBJ2-3; D might be TRBD1 (5 bases). The germline CDR1 and CDR2 sequences are SEHNR and FQNEAQ (reference sequence). There are 16 residues in the CDR3. The germline V and J ends were trimmed by 7 bases and 0 bases, with 17 bases remaining between them. CDR3 sequence (DNA): TGTGCCAGCACCGCCCAAGGGGTCAGTAGCACAGATACGCAGTATTTT. This sequence encodes CASTAQGVSSTDTQYF. Full variable domain (outside the CDR3, taken from reference TRBV7-9 and TRBJ2-3): DTGVSQNPRHKITKRGQNVTFRCDPISEHNRLYWYRQTLGQGPEFLTYFQNEAQLEKSRLLSDRFSAERPKGSFSTLEIQRTEQGDSAMYLCASTAQGVSSTDTQYFGPGTRLTVL.

The J gene is TRBJ1-1, the V gene TRBV19; TRBD1 agrees at 9 bases. The V gene end was trimmed by 5 bases and the J gene end by 0 bases; junction bases not matched to a gene: 4. In germline, CDR1 is LNHDA, CDR2 SQIVND (reference sequence). CDR3 length: 15 amino acids. The CDR3 nucleotides read TGTGCCAGTAGTTCACAGGGGGCGGTGAACACTGAAGCTTTCTTT. Protein: CASSSQGAVNTEAFF.

This clone showed up just a few times. CDR3 region: CAGGDLLQNQPQHF. CDR3 nucleotide sequence: TGTGCCGGCGGGGACCTCCTTCAAAATCAGCCCCAGCATTTT. The rearrangement joins TRBV19 to TRBJ1-5; D perhaps matches TRBD1 (5 bases). The germline V gene has CDR1 LNHDA and CDR2 SQIVND (reference sequence). V lost 11 bases, J lost 4 bases, and 18 bases lay in between. The CDR3 length is 14 residues.

The chain recombines TRBV7-2 with TRBJ2-3, with 9 bases identical to TRBD1. The length of the CDR3 is 15 residues. Trimming at V came to 1 base and at J to 6 bases, leaving 5 bases not matched to a gene. Germline assignment: CDR1 SGHTA and CDR2 FQGNSA. This CDR3 is CASSLGGQGRDTQYF. Written as DNA, the CDR3 is TGTGCCAGCAGCTTAGGGGGACAGGGAAGGGATACGCAGTATTTT.

The rearrangement joins TRBV19 to TRBJ2-1; possible D gene TRBD2, 5 bases. This CDR3 is 14 amino acids long. CDR1 is LNHDA, CDR2 SQIVND, per germline (reference sequence). V shed 8 bases and J shed 1 base, with 12 bases lying between them. CDR3 DNA: TGTGCCAGTTCCTTACTAGGTTCCTACAATGAGCAGTTCTTC. Protein sequence: CASSLLGSYNEQFF. The whole variable domain, remainder taken from reference TRBV19 and TRBJ2-1, is DGGITQSPKYLFRKEGQNVTLSCEQNLNHDAMYWYRQDPGQGLRLIYYSQIVNDFQKGDIAEGYSVSREKKESFPLTVTSAQKNPTAFYLCASSLLGSYNEQFFGPGTRLTVL.

This rearrangement joins TRBV18 to TRBJ2-5; TRBD1 might be the D (6 bases). Germline CDR1 and CDR2: KGHSH and LQKENI. V lost 6 bases and J 2 bases, leaving 13 bases between the germline ends. The CDR3 consists of 14 residues. The chain's CDR3 is CASSGTTSQETQYF. CDR3 nucleotides: TGTGCCAGCTCCGGGACAACGTCACAAGAGACCCAGTACTTC. Combining the CDR3 with reference TRBV18 and TRBJ2-5 gives the whole variable domain NAGVMQNPRHLVRRRGQEARLRCSPMKGHSHVYWYRQLPEEGLKFMVYLQKENIIDESGMPKERFSAEFPKEGPSILRIQQVVRGDSAAYFCASSGTTSQETQYFGPGTRLLVL.